This T cell receptor (beta chain) appears in the sequencing data of a study of T cell responses to AZD1222 COVID-19 vaccine. Germline CDR1 SGHRS, CDR2 YFSETQ. The CDR3 has 13 amino acids. Trimming removed 4 bases at V and 4 bases at J, with 11 bases between. Clones were read by immunoSEQ multiplex PCR, and TCRdb kept only the in-frame ones, dropping some. Among around 120,000 clones, 80% to 95% were seen once, and the ten largest hold more than 0.95%. Material: peripheral blood, obtained 28 days after the second AZD1222 dose. The TCR originated in an adult who received the AZD1222 COVID-19 vaccine. The chain recombines TRBV5-1 with TRBJ1-1; D might be TRBD1 (5 bases). CDR3 DNA: TGCGCCAGCAGCAAAGGGGAGGGCACTGAAGCTTTCTTT. Encoded protein: CASSKGEGTEAFF.